This is a list of T cell receptor beta chains from one sample in a study of blood T cell repertoires in COVID-19. Produced via immunoSEQ multiplex PCR; TCRdb's table is partial and in-frame only. This sample yields 100,000 to 150,000 clones, of which about 80% are seen a single time; 12% belongs to the top ten. The specimen sequenced was peripheral blood. These receptor sequences come from a man between 60 and 75 years old with acute or convalescent COVID-19. Both conserved end residues are part of each CDR3. A D gene is named only where the DNA matches it firmly. Clone size is shown for a subset of rows, as once, few, many or a class of expanded clone.

J gene,clone size,D gene,V gene,CDR3 protein,CDR3 DNA
TRBJ2-5,-,TRBD2,TRBV7-8,CASSLLAGGYQETQYF,TGTGCCAGCAGCTTATTAGCGGGAGGTTACCAAGAGACCCAGTACTTC
TRBJ1-2,-,-,TRBV19,CASRPPRVWGYGYTF,TGTGCCAGTCGACCACCCAGGGTGTGGGGCTATGGCTACACCTTC
TRBJ1-6,-,-,TRBV5-5,CASSRTGTQDSPLHF,TGTGCCAGCAGCCGCACCGGGACACAGGATTCACCCCTCCACTTT
TRBJ1-2,-,TRBD1,TRBV24-1,CATSSQGHGYTF,TGTGCCACCAGCTCACAGGGGCATGGCTACACCTTC
TRBJ1-3,-,-,TRBV9,CASSPSRGGNTIYF,TGTGCCAGCAGTCCCTCCCGGGGTGGAAACACCATATATTTT
TRBJ1-2,-,TRBD1,TRBV7-2,CASSFTGAYGYTF,TGTGCCAGCAGCTTTACAGGGGCCTATGGCTACACCTTC
TRBJ1-5,few,-,TRBV19,CASSVGFVSNQPQHF,TGTGCCAGCTCAGTGGGCTTCGTTAGCAATCAGCCCCAGCATTTT
TRBJ2-2,-,TRBD2,TRBV10-3,CAITLGRGGPNTGELFF,TGTGCCATCACCCTGGGACGGGGGGGCCCCAACACCGGGGAGCTGTTTTTT
TRBJ1-5,-,-,TRBV18,CASSPGEGQPQHF,TGTGCCAGCTCCCCCGGCGAGGGACAGCCCCAGCATTTT
TRBJ1-1,-,-,TRBV28,CASSLGAGMNTEAFF,TGTGCCAGCAGTTTAGGGGCCGGTATGAACACTGAAGCTTTCTTT
TRBJ2-1,many,-,TRBV24-1,CATSYDAAYNEQFF,TGTGCCACCAGTTACGATGCAGCCTACAATGAGCAGTTCTTC
TRBJ1-2,-,TRBD1,TRBV28,CASQKGDRDYGYTF,TGTGCCAGTCAGAAGGGGGACAGGGACTATGGCTACACCTTC
TRBJ1-1,-,-,TRBV6-6,CARSYGGGYTEAFF,TGTGCCCGCAGTTACGGGGGGGGGTACACTGAAGCTTTCTTT
TRBJ2-7,-,-,TRBV10-2,CASSDFSGVPSYEQYF,TGCGCCAGCAGTGACTTCAGCGGCGTCCCTTCCTACGAGCAGTACTTC
TRBJ2-3,-,TRBD2,TRBV9,CASSVGTSSDTQYF,TGTGCCAGCAGCGTAGGGACTAGCTCGGATACGCAGTATTTT
TRBJ2-5,-,TRBD1,TRBV29-1,CSVARDRVQETQYF,TGCAGCGTCGCTCGGGACAGGGTCCAAGAGACCCAGTACTTC
TRBJ2-2,-,TRBD1,TRBV9,CASSVGTGGRNTGELFF,TGTGCCAGCAGCGTCGGGACAGGGGGACGGAACACCGGGGAGCTGTTTTTT
TRBJ2-5,-,TRBD2,TRBV28,CASSWSPGLGSTEETQYF,TGTGCCAGCAGTTGGAGCCCGGGACTAGGGTCTACCGAAGAGACCCAGTACTTC
TRBJ1-1,-,-,TRBV29-1,CSVPRTPFYTEAFF,TGCAGCGTCCCCCGGACACCCTTTTACACTGAAGCTTTCTTT
TRBJ1-3,-,-,TRBV28,CASSLGGAGNTIYF,TGTGCCAGCAGCTTGGGGGGGGCTGGAAACACCATATATTTT
TRBJ1-2,-,TRBD1,TRBV9,CASSVDRHRGQQDYGYTF,TGTGCCAGCAGCGTCGACCGACACAGGGGCCAACAGGACTATGGCTACACCTTC
TRBJ2-1,-,-,TRBV6-5,CASSYSKMSSYNEQFF,TGTGCCAGCAGTTACTCGAAGATGAGCTCCTACAATGAGCAGTTCTTC
TRBJ2-7,-,TRBD2,TRBV28,CASMGLAGFSYEQYF,TGTGCCAGCATGGGACTAGCGGGCTTCTCCTACGAGCAGTACTTC
TRBJ2-1,-,-,TRBV28,CASSSSGLGYNEQFF,TGTGCCAGCAGTTCGTCGGGGTTGGGGTACAATGAGCAGTTCTTC
TRBJ1-2,-,-,TRBV6-1,CASSEGPGRYGYTF,TGTGCCAGCAGTGAAGGCCCAGGCCGCTATGGCTACACCTTC
TRBJ2-1,once,TRBD1,TRBV3-1/TRBV3-2,CASSQRRDRMNEQFF,TGTGCCAGCAGCCAGCGCCGGGACAGAATGAATGAGCAGTTCTTC
TRBJ2-1,-,TRBD2,TRBV5-4,CASSQQGTSGSHEQFF,TGTGCCAGCAGCCAACAAGGGACTAGCGGGAGCCATGAGCAGTTCTTC
TRBJ1-2,-,TRBD1,TRBV5-1,CASSQPGQGAGGYTF,TGCGCCAGCAGCCAACCGGGACAGGGGGCGGGTGGCTACACCTTC
TRBJ1-5,-,TRBD1,TRBV28,CASSRTGSSQPQHF,TGTGCCAGCAGTAGGACAGGGTCGAGTCAGCCCCAGCATTTT
TRBJ1-1,-,-,TRBV30,CAWSAYTEAFF,TGTGCCTGGAGTGCCTATACTGAAGCTTTCTTT
TRBJ1-5,-,TRBD1,TRBV6-5,CASSSEDRGHQPQHF,TGTGCCAGCAGTTCAGAAGACAGGGGGCATCAGCCCCAGCATTTT
TRBJ2-2,once,TRBD2,TRBV18,CASSPNSGVAGGYGELFF,TGTGCCAGCTCACCAAACTCTGGAGTAGCGGGAGGTTACGGGGAGCTGTTTTTT
TRBJ1-5,-,-,TRBV24-1,CATRGGSQPQHF,TGTGCCACCAGGGGGGGGAGTCAGCCCCAGCATTTT
TRBJ1-4,-,TRBD1,TRBV15,CATSRITGGKLFF,TGTGCCACCAGCAGAATCACAGGGGGAAAACTGTTTTTT
TRBJ2-7,-,-,TRBV4-1,CASSQVEDTTYEQYF,TGCGCCAGCAGCCAAGTAGAGGATACAACCTACGAGCAGTACTTC
TRBJ1-5,once,TRBD1,TRBV28,CASSFRDRADNQPQHF,TGTGCCAGCAGTTTCCGGGACAGGGCCGACAATCAGCCCCAGCATTTT
TRBJ2-7,-,-,TRBV28,CASSLQINEQYF,TGTGCCAGCAGTTTACAGATCAACGAGCAGTACTTC
TRBJ2-4,-,-,TRBV4-1,CASSQYPRGEAGNIQYF,TGCGCCAGCAGCCAATATCCGCGTGGGGAGGCGGGTAACATTCAGTACTTC
TRBJ2-1,-,-,TRBV9,CASSPRLGSYNEQFF,TGTGCCAGCAGCCCAAGACTAGGATCCTACAATGAGCAGTTCTTC
TRBJ1-2,-,-,TRBV12-3/TRBV12-4,CASTTGPGYTF,TGTGCCAGCACCACCGGTCCGGGCTACACCTTC
TRBJ2-1,-,-,TRBV18,CASSLPSGSGLRQFF,TGTGCCAGCTCACTCCCTAGTGGCAGCGGACTAAGGCAGTTCTTC
TRBJ1-5,-,-,TRBV18,CASSPEVRGNQPQHF,TGTGCCAGCTCACCAGAGGTCAGGGGCAATCAGCCCCAGCATTTT